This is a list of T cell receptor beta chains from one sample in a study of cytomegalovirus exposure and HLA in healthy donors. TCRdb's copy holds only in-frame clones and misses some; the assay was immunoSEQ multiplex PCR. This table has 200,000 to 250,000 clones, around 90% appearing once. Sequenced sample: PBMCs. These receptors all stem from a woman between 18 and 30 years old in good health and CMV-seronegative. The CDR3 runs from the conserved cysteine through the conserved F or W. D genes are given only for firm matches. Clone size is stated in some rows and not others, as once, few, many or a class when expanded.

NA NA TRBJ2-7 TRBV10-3 TGTGCCATCAGTGGCGAGATGGCAGGCTACGAGCAGTACTTC CAISGEMAGYEQYF
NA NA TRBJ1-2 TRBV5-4 TGTGCCAGCAGCTTTAGGGGGTCAGCTAGGGATGGCTACACCTTC CASSFRGSARDGYTF
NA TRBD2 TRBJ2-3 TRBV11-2 TGTGCCAGCAGACCGGGACTAGCGGGAGGATTCCCAGATACGCAGTATTTT CASRPGLAGGFPDTQYF
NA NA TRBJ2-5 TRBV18 TGTGCCAGCTCACCATCTCGGGGAGTAGGCCAAGAGACCCAGTACTTC CASSPSRGVGQETQYF
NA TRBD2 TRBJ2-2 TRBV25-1 TGTGCCAGCAGTGAATTGGGGCAAGCGGGGACGAACACCGGGGAGCTGTTTTTT CASSELGQAGTNTGELFF
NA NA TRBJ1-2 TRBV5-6 TGTGCCAGCAGCTTGGTCTGGACAGTATCTCAAGGCTACACCTTC CASSLVWTVSQGYTF
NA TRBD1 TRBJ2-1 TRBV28 TGTGCCAGCAGGACAGGGGGCGAAAATCACAATGAGCAGTTCTTC CASRTGGENHNEQFF
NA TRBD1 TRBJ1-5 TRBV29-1 TGCAGCGCCCGGACAGGGGGACAGCCCCAGCATTTT CSARTGGQPQHF
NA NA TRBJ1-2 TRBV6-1 TGTGCCAGCAGTTATTCGGGAGATGGCTACACCTTC CASSYSGDGYTF
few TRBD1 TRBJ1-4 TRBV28 TGTGCCAGCAGGTCAGGGGGAACTAATGAAAAACTGTTTTTT CASRSGGTNEKLFF
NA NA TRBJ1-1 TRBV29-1 TGCAGCGTTGAAGTCAACCCGACAGGTGTAATGAACACTGAAGCTTTCTTT CSVEVNPTGVMNTEAFF
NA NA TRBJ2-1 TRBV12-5 TGTGCTAGTGGTCTGCCCCCGGGGTCCTACAATGAGCAGTTCTTC CASGLPPGSYNEQFF
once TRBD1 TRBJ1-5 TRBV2 TGTGCCAGCAGGGGGACAGGATTTGGCAATCAGCCCCAGCATTTT CASRGTGFGNQPQHF
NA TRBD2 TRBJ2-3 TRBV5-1 TGCGCCAGCAGCTTGGCCGGGGGGTTAGATACGCAGTATTTT CASSLAGGLDTQYF
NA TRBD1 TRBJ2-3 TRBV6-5 TGTGCCAGCAAAGGGACAGAATACACAGATACGCAGTATTTT CASKGTEYTDTQYF
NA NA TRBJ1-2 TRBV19 TGTGCCAGTAGTATAGGTCCGGGGAACTATGGCTACACCTTC CASSIGPGNYGYTF
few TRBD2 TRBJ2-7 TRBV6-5 TGTGCCAGCAGTTTCCTAGCGGGAGTATCGGCCGAGCAGTACTTC CASSFLAGVSAEQYF
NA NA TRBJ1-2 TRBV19 TGTGCCAGTAGTATAGACGTGAGGTGGGGCTACACCTTC CASSIDVRWGYTF
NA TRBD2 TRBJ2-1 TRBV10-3 TGTGCCATCAGTGATACTTGGGGCGGGGGAGATGAGCAGTTCTTC CAISDTWGGGDEQFF
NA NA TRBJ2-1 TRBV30 TGTGCCTGGTTTTCCGGGAGCTCCTACAATGAGCAGTTCTTC CAWFSGSSYNEQFF
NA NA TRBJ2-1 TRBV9 TGTGCCAGCAGCGTAGCACTGCCAAACAATGAGCAGTTCTTC CASSVALPNNEQFF
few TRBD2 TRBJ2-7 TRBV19 TGTGCCAGCAGCCAATTAGCGGGTCCGTTCGAGCAGTACTTC CASSQLAGPFEQYF
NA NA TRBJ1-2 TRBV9 TGTGCCAGCAGCGTAGGAGACCAGGGCTATGGCTACACCTTC CASSVGDQGYGYTF
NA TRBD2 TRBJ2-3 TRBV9 TGTGCCAGCACGACTAGCGGCACAGATACGCAGTATTTT CASTTSGTDTQYF
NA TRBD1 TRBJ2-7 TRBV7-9 TGTGCCAGCAGCCCCGGACAGGGAGCGTACGAGCAGTACTTC CASSPGQGAYEQYF
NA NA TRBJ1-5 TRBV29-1 TGCAGCGTTAAACAGGGAAGGGGCAATCAGCCCCAGCATTTT CSVKQGRGNQPQHF
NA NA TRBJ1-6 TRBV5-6 TGTGCCAGCAGCCCTTTCTTCAGCTCCTATAATTCACCCCTCCACTTT CASSPFFSSYNSPLHF
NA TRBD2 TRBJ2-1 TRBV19 TGTGCCAGTAGTAAAGTACTAGCGGGAGTGAATGAGCAGTTCTTC CASSKVLAGVNEQFF
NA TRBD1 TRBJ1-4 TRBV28 TGTGCCACCCAAGACAGGGGGCTTGAAAAACTGTTTTTT CATQDRGLEKLFF
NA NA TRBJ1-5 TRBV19 TGTGCCAGTAGTATAGTCCGAGGGTCCAATCAGCCCCAGCATTTT CASSIVRGSNQPQHF
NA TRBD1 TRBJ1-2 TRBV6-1 TGTGCCAGCAGTGACCGGGACAGGGGCGGCTACACCTTC CASSDRDRGGYTF
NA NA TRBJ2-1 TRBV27 TGTGCCAGCAAACTTCTACCTGGCTCCTACAATGAGCAGTTCTTC CASKLLPGSYNEQFF
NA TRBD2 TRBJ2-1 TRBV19 TGTGCCAGCCGACTAGCGGGGGTACTCAATGAGCAGTTCTTC CASRLAGVLNEQFF
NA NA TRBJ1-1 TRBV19 TGTGCCAGTAGTATCAGTCTTGTTATCGCTGAAGCTTTCTTT CASSISLVIAEAFF
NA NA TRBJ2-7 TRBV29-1 TGCAGCTTCAGTTCGACAGCAGCCCACGAGCAGTACTTC CSFSSTAAHEQYF
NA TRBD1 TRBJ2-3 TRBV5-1 TGCGCCAGCAGCCGGGCACAGGGGGCAAGAGATACGCAGTATTTT CASSRAQGARDTQYF
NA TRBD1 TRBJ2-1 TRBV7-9 TGTGCCAGCAGCAAACAAACAGGGGGCTCCTACAATGAGCAGTTCTTC CASSKQTGGSYNEQFF